Below are 30 T cell receptor beta chains sequenced from a single sample in a study of control samples from healthy donors and cancer patients. TCRdb's copy holds only in-frame clones and misses some; the assay was immunoSEQ multiplex PCR. The data contain 150,000 or so clones, around nine tenths of them singletons. What was sequenced was blood. These receptors all come from a young man in good health.

This clone has more than one count but fewer than ten. The genes are TRBV5-8 and TRBJ2-3; 8 nucleotides line up with TRBD2. Unmatched junction bases numbered 10, after V lost 2 bases and J lost 2 bases. Germline V gene sequence: CDR1 SGHTS, CDR2 YDEGEE. The CDR3 loop spans 17 amino acids. CDR3 DNA sequence: TGTGCCAGCAGCTTTTTCGAGCGGGGGACTTACACAGATACGCAGTATTTT. The encoded protein is CASSFFERGTYTDTQYF.

The V gene is TRBV5-4, the J gene TRBJ2-5, with D hard to call. The CDR3 is made up of 13 amino acids. V was clipped by 0 bases and J by 5 bases, with 8 bases between them. CDR1 and CDR2 (germline): SGHNT, YYREEE (reference sequence). CDR3 protein: CASSLEGMETQYF. The CDR3, as DNA: TGTGCCAGCAGCTTGGAAGGGATGGAGACCCAGTACTTC.

DNA of the CDR3: TGTGCCAGCAGTCCTACGGGCTCCTATAATTCACCCCTCCACTTT. Encoded protein: CASSPTGSYNSPLHF. J is TRBJ1-6 and V is TRBV28; no clear D gene. The ends were cut back, 5 bases at V and 0 bases at J, with 8 bases in the middle. CDR1 MDHEN and CDR2 SYDVKM come from the germline V gene. CDR3 length: 15 amino acids. Drawing the rest from reference TRBV28 and TRBJ1-6, the complete variable domain is DVKVTQSSRYLVKRTGEKVFLECVQDMDHENMFWYRQDPGLGLRLIYFSYDVKMKEKGDIPEGYSVSREKKERFSLILESASTNQTSMYLCASSPTGSYNSPLHFGNGTRLTVT.

The chain links TRBV6-5 to TRBJ2-4, with a weak D call TRBD1 (5 bases). Per the germline V gene, CDR1 is MNHEY and CDR2 is SVGAGI. CDR3 length equals 15 residues. Trimming pared 4 bases from V and 2 bases from J, leaving 12 bases between. CDR3 nucleotides: TGTGCCAGCAGTTCTGACAGACGGACCAAAAACATTCAGTACTTC. It encodes CASSSDRRTKNIQYF.

This clone was observed a handful of times. The rearrangement uses TRBV29-1 and TRBJ2-7; TRBD2 might be the D (6 bases). V lost 7 bases and J lost 3, with 16 bases in between. Germline CDR1 reads SQVTM; CDR2 reads ANQGSEA. The CDR3 length is 13 residues. CDR3 nucleotide sequence: TGCAGCGCCTTCGGGACGGGAGACTACGAGCAGTACTTC. Translating it yields CSAFGTGDYEQYF.

This rearrangement joins TRBV5-4 to TRBJ1-1; 8 bases agree with TRBD1. After removal of 4 bases from V and 5 bases from J, the junction contained 10 bases not matched to a gene. CDR1 is SGHNT and CDR2 is YYREEE in the germline V gene (reference sequence). The CDR3 consists of 15 residues. In nucleotides, the CDR3 is TGTGCCAGCAGCATTGGACAGGGAAGGAGAACTGAAGCTTTCTTT. Its protein product is CASSIGQGRRTEAFF.

The V gene is TRBV28, the J gene TRBJ2-3; TRBD2 matches at 10 bases. CDR3 length: 16 amino acids. Germline CDR1 and CDR2: MDHEN and SYDVKM. The junction had 13 bases not matched to a gene; V was cut back by 6 bases and J by 7 bases. The CDR3 region has the DNA TGTGCCAGCAGCCTCCTTGCTAGCGGGGGCGGGCATACGCAGTATTTT. This codes for CASSLLASGGGHTQYF.

The genes are TRBV7-6 and TRBJ2-3, with 8 bases that match TRBD2. CDR1 is SGHVS and CDR2 is FNYEAQ in the germline V gene. This CDR3 contains 16 residues. J was trimmed by 0 bases and V by 5 bases; bases with no gene match: 7. In DNA form, the CDR3 reads TGTGCCAGCAGCCTCAGCGGGGGCCCGAGCACAGATACGCAGTATTTT. Protein: CASSLSGGPSTDTQYF.

This chain links TRBV7-9 with TRBJ2-1; TRBD2 might be the D (6 bases). The germline V and J ends were trimmed by 9 bases and 13 bases, with 16 bases remaining between them. The CDR3 is 11 amino acids. The germline V gene has CDR1 SEHNR and CDR2 FQNEAQ (reference sequence). CDR3 DNA sequence: TGTGCCAGGGGGGACGGGACTGAACAGTTCTTC. Translation gives CARGDGTEQFF.

V and J are TRBV6-2 or TRBV6-3 and TRBJ2-5; either TRBD1 or TRBD2 may fit D (7 bases each). V gave up 1 base and J gave up 1 base, with 13 bases separating them. This CDR3 has 16 residues. The germline CDR1 and CDR2 sequences are MNHEY and SVGEGT. The CDR3 DNA reads as TGTGCCAGCAGTTACTTGGCAGGGGGGGTCCAAGAGACCCAGTACTTC. It codes for CASSYLAGGVQETQYF.

CDR3 protein: CASSFPGEQFF. The DNA for the CDR3 is TGTGCCAGCAGTTTTCCCGGTGAGCAGTTCTTC. V gene TRBV2 combines with J gene TRBJ2-1; no firm D call. Trimming cost V 5 bases and J 9 bases, with 8 bases left between them. Per the germline V gene, CDR1 is SNHLY and CDR2 is FYNNEI. The CDR3 is made up of 11 amino acids.

This chain joins TRBV11-1 and TRBJ2-1; D perhaps matches TRBD2 (6 bases). Deletions cut 1 base from V and 7 bases from J, with 14 bases between. Per the germline V gene, CDR1 is SGHAT and CDR2 is FQDESV (reference sequence). This CDR3 spans 15 amino acids. For the CDR3, the DNA is TGTGCCAGCAGCTTAGGGGGGGTACGAAGAAATGAGCAGTTCTTC. As protein: CASSLGGVRRNEQFF.

The V and J genes are TRBV6-2 or TRBV6-3 and TRBJ2-3; D might be TRBD2 (6 bases). V was clipped by 5 bases and J by 3 bases, with 9 bases between them. CDR1 and CDR2 from the germline V gene are MNHEY and SVGEGT. The CDR3 covers 13 residues. The CDR3 loop is CASSRDLTDTQYF. DNA for the CDR3: TGTGCCAGCAGTAGGGACTTGACAGATACGCAGTATTTT.

The table lists this clone with a count of one. This sample includes further DNA sequences coding for the same CDR3. The chain employs TRBV14 and TRBJ2-7; D gene ambiguous. Trimming removed 3 bases at V and 3 bases at J, with 6 bases between. Germline V CDR1 and CDR2: SGHDN, FVKESK. The CDR3 loop spans 12 amino acids. The CDR3 nucleotides read TGTGCCAGCAGCCAGGGTAGCTACGAGCAGTACTTC. This translates into CASSQGSYEQYF.

The gene calls are TRBV19 and TRBJ2-3; the D gene could be TRBD1 or TRBD2 (6 bases each). The CDR3 loop spans 13 amino acids. In germline, CDR1 is LNHDA, CDR2 SQIVND (reference sequence). Trimming took 10 bases from V and 1 from J, leaving 12 bases between them. The CDR3 DNA reads TGTGCCACCAAAAGGGGGGGCACAGATACGCAGTATTTT. Encoded protein: CATKRGGTDTQYF.

The chain couples TRBV7-9 to TRBJ1-1; the D is unclear. V lost 0 bases, J lost 2 bases, and 10 bases lay in between. The CDR3 has 15 residues. Looked up from germline, CDR1 is SEHNR and CDR2 is FQNEAQ (reference sequence). In nucleotides, the CDR3 is TGTGCCAGCAGCTTAGCAGCAGGACCCAACACTGAAGCTTTCTTT. Its translation is CASSLAAGPNTEAFF.

The chain is built from TRBV24-1 and TRBJ2-5; either TRBD1 or TRBD2 may fit D (5 bases each). CDR3 length equals 15 residues. The ends were cut back, 6 bases at V and 5 bases at J, with 18 bases in the middle. The V gene's germline CDR1 is KGHDR and CDR2 SFDVKD. The CDR3 is CATSFPTGGKETQYF. In nucleotides, the CDR3 is TGTGCCACCAGTTTTCCAACTGGGGGAAAGGAGACCCAGTACTTC.

This clone was found once. The chain employs TRBV3-1 (or the pseudogene TRBV3-2) and TRBJ2-7, with D perhaps TRBD1 (6 bases). The CDR3 has 16 amino acids. In germline, CDR1 is LGHDT, CDR2 YNNKEL (reference sequence). The germline V and J ends were trimmed by 2 bases and 6 bases, with 20 bases remaining between them. This CDR3 reads CASSQRPNRDPGEQYF. The CDR3 region has the DNA TGTGCCAGCAGCCAACGACCGAACAGGGACCCGGGCGAGCAGTACTTC.

The rearrangement uses TRBV6-5 and TRBJ2-5; D possibly corresponds to TRBD2 (6 bases). The V and J ends lost 2 bases and 2 bases respectively, with 12 bases between them. The germline V gene encodes CDR1 MNHEY and CDR2 SVGAGI. The CDR3 has 15 amino acids. CDR3: CASSYVTGVQETQYF. The CDR3 nucleotides are TGTGCCAGCAGTTACGTAACGGGGGTTCAAGAGACCCAGTACTTC.

The chain employs TRBV6-2 or TRBV6-3 and TRBJ2-5, with 12 bases lining up with TRBD2. The CDR3 runs to 17 residues. Germline V gives CDR1 MNHEY, CDR2 SVGEGT. The V segment lost 6 bases and the J segment 2 bases; nucleotides outside the gene matches: 10. The CDR3 nucleotides are TGTGCCAGCAGCCCTATAACTAGCGGGGGGAATCAAGAGACCCAGTACTTC. As protein: CASSPITSGGNQETQYF.

The genes are TRBV18 and TRBJ1-1; possibly TRBD1 for D (5 bases). This CDR3 comprises 11 residues. CDR1 and CDR2 (germline): KGHSH, LQKENI. Trimming left V 3 bases short and J 8 bases short, with 7 bases between. As DNA, the CDR3 is TGTGCCAGCTCACCCAGACAGGAAGCTTTCTTT. It translates to CASSPRQEAFF.

To note about this clone: Other DNA variants within this sample encode the same CDR3. V usage is TRBV5-1 and J usage is TRBJ2-5, with 11 bases identical to TRBD2. The CDR3 sequence is 16 residues long. The germline CDR1 and CDR2 sequences are SGHRS and YFSETQ. The V and J ends lost 2 bases and 1 base, in that order; junction bases with no gene match: 4. In DNA, the CDR3 is TGCGCCAGCAGCTTTCGTCTAGCGGGGGGCCAAGAGACCCAGTACTTC. It translates to CASSFRLAGGQETQYF.

This chain joins TRBV13 and TRBJ1-3, with 7 nucleotides matching TRBD1. Germline V gives CDR1 PRHDT, CDR2 FYEKMQ (reference sequence). The CDR3 runs to 15 residues. The trim removed 6 bases at V and 5 bases at J, leaving 10 bases unmatched. Here the CDR3 reads CASSQRGQLRNTIYF. For the CDR3, the DNA is TGTGCCAGCAGTCAAAGGGGACAGCTCCGAAACACCATATATTTT.

The chain carries TRBV9 and TRBJ2-7, with 9 bases aligning to TRBD1. This CDR3 is 17 amino acids long. V gave up 2 bases and J gave up 5 bases; unmatched junction bases: 14. Germline-derived CDR1 and CDR2 are SGDLS and YYNGEE. In DNA form, the CDR3 reads TGTGCCAGCAGCGTCCGGGACGACAGGGGGAGCCTCCACGAGCAGTACTTC. Its translation is CASSVRDDRGSLHEQYF.

The chain combines TRBV19 with TRBJ1-6, with TRBD1 identical over 8 bases. V shed 4 bases and J 7 bases; nucleotides not matched to a gene: 3. Germline CDR1 and CDR2: LNHDA and SQIVND (reference sequence). The CDR3 consists of 14 residues. The chain's CDR3 is CASSTGQVNSPLHF. As DNA, the CDR3 is TGTGCCAGTAGTACGGGACAGGTGAATTCACCCCTCCACTTT.

The chain carries TRBV6-5 and TRBJ1-2, with 7 bases fitting TRBD1. The CDR3 has 16 residues. Per germline, CDR1 MNHEY and CDR2 SVGAGI. J gave up 2 bases and V 3 bases, and 9 bases lay outside the gene matches. The CDR3 DNA reads as TGTGCCAGCAGTTATTCAGACAGGGCCACCAACTATGGCTACACCTTC. Its translation: CASSYSDRATNYGYTF.

This clone was seen only once. The chain carries TRBV10-1 and TRBJ1-4; TRBD1 matches 10 bases. The CDR3 sequence is 15 residues long. Germline CDR1 reads WNHNN; CDR2 reads SYGVQD (reference sequence). V gave up 6 bases and J gave up 7 bases; unmatched junction bases: 8. The CDR3 sequence: CASRGDRGFREKLFF. CDR3 nucleotide sequence: TGCGCCAGCAGGGGGGACAGGGGTTTTCGTGAAAAACTGTTTTTT.

This clone was recorded a few times. The V and J genes are TRBV25-1 and TRBJ1-6; D is possibly TRBD1 (5 bases). This CDR3 has 14 amino acids. Trimming took off 2 bases at V and 10 bases at J, with 12 bases between the two ends. Germline CDR1 MGHDK, CDR2 SYGVNS. The CDR3 sequence: CASSEGGFWSPLHF. CDR3 nucleotide sequence: TGTGCCAGCAGTGAAGGGGGTTTTTGGTCACCCCTCCACTTT.

The chain joins TRBV6-5 to TRBJ2-5; D may be TRBD2 (5 bases). Germline values: CDR1 MNHEY, CDR2 SVGAGI. Trimming removed 6 bases at V and 7 bases at J, with 21 bases between. The CDR3 covers 15 residues. The CDR3 here is CASRSGSGSKATQYF. For the CDR3, the DNA is TGTGCCAGCAGATCGGGGTCTGGAAGCAAGGCGACCCAGTACTTC.

This chain connects TRBV5-1 to TRBJ2-1, with 12 bases that match TRBD2. Germline CDR1 and CDR2: SGHRS and YFSETQ. The CDR3 contains 16 residues. The V segment lost 8 bases and the J segment 2 bases; nucleotides outside the gene matches: 8. As DNA, the CDR3 is TGCGCCAGTACCATAACTAGCGGGGGGACCTACAATGAGCAGTTCTTC. Protein: CASTITSGGTYNEQFF.